Below, 14 T cell receptor beta chains from the same sample are listed, as sequenced in a study. TCRdb analysed the 5' RACE reads with MiXCR anew, one entry per CDR3 protein. The data show 25,000 to 40,000 distinct CDR3 sequences, roughly 25% seen once. Material: memory CD4+ T cells sorted from blood. Subset defined: memory CD4+ T cells, CD4+CD45RO+CD25-. These receptor sequences come from a female donor with breast cancer.

Only a few counts were recorded for this clonotype. CDR3 sequence (DNA): TGCGCCAGCAGCGGGACAGGGATCTTCCGTTCGAACACCGGGGAGCTGTTTTTT. Its protein product is CASSGTGIFRSNTGELFF. The rearrangement joins TRBV4-1 to TRBJ2-2, with 9 bases aligning to TRBD1. The germline V gene has CDR1 MGHRA and CDR2 YSYEKL. The CDR3 totals 18 residues. J lost 0 bases, V lost 5 bases, and 10 bases had no gene match.

This clonotype has just a few counts. The rearrangement links TRBV7-9 to TRBJ1-3; D may be TRBD1 (6 bases). The CDR3 loop spans 15 amino acids. CDR1 and CDR2 (germline): SEHNR, FQNEAQ (reference sequence). V was shortened by 5 bases and J by 1 base, with 12 bases between the two germline ends. CDR3 coding DNA: TGTGCCAGCAGCCCCGAAGGACAGTCTGGAAACACCATATATTTT. This codes for CASSPEGQSGNTIYF.

As to this clonotype: Germline is not matched at one junction end, which may reflect a read error. The gene calls are TRBV7-7 and TRBJ2-3, with TRBD1 matching 8 bases. In germline, CDR1 is SSHAT, CDR2 FNYEAQ (reference sequence). The length of the CDR3 is 15 residues. CDR3 nucleotides: TGTGCCAGCAGCTGGGGACAGGCAAGCACAGAGACGCAGTATTTT. Protein sequence: CASSWGQASTETQYF.

The sample holds many counts of this clonotype. V usage is TRBV6-5 and J usage is TRBJ2-2, with 11 bases that match TRBD2. The germline CDR1 and CDR2 sequences are MNHEY and SVGAGI. Losses at the gene ends were 0 bases for V and 7 bases for J; bases not matched to a gene: 13. The CDR3 runs 19 residues. CDR3: CASSYSRWETSGRGGELFF. The CDR3 region has the DNA TGTGCCAGCAGTTACTCGAGATGGGAAACTAGCGGGAGAGGCGGGGAGCTGTTTTTT.

The chain links TRBV7-3 to TRBJ2-1; 9 nucleotides line up with TRBD1. Germline V gene data show CDR1 as SGHTA and CDR2 as FQGTGA. V lost 4 bases to trimming and J lost 2 bases; unmatched junction nucleotides: 9. The CDR3 is 17 residues long. The CDR3 nucleotides are TGTGCCAGCAGCTCGGGACAGGGTTTTTCAACCTACAATGAGCAGTTCTTC. Encoded protein: CASSSGQGFSTYNEQFF. Full variable domain (rest looked up from reference TRBV7-3 and TRBJ2-1): GAGVSQTPSNKVTEKGKYVELRCDPISGHTALYWYRQSLGQGPEFLIYFQGTGAADDSGLPNDRFFAVRPEGSVSTLKIQRTERGDSAVYLCASSSGQGFSTYNEQFFGPGTRLTVL.

The chain is built from TRBV2 and TRBJ1-1; 8 positions agree with TRBD1. This CDR3 region has 11 residues. Trimming took 11 bases from V and 6 from J; bases not matched to a gene: 5. The V gene's germline CDR1 is SNHLY and CDR2 FYNNEI. The DNA for the CDR3 is TGTGCCGGAGGGACAGGAGCTGAAGCTTTCTTT. It specifies CAGGTGAEAFF.

This clonotype was observed many times. The V call is TRBV5-1, the J call TRBJ2-7; TRBD2 agrees at 8 bases. The CDR3 has 14 amino acids. CDR1 and CDR2 (germline): SGHRS, YFSETQ. J gave up 2 bases and V 4 bases, and 5 bases lay outside the gene matches. The chain's CDR3 is CASSPGGGAYEQYF. In DNA, the CDR3 is TGCGCCAGCAGCCCGGGAGGGGGGGCCTACGAGCAGTACTTC.

This clonotype was observed a handful of times. The chain links TRBV3-1 to TRBJ2-7; D remains unclear. This CDR3 is built from 12 residues. V was shortened by 3 bases and J by 6 bases, with 9 bases between the two germline ends. The germline gives CDR1 LGHDT, CDR2 YNNKEL (reference sequence). The CDR3 protein is CASSHTAIEQYF. The CDR3 DNA is TGTGCCAGCAGCCATACGGCTATCGAGCAGTACTTC.

This clonotype was recorded a few times. The chain has TRBV5-5 and TRBJ2-7, with no clear D. Per the germline V gene, CDR1 is SGHKS and CDR2 is YYEKEE (reference sequence). The ends were cut back, 0 bases at V and 0 bases at J, with 13 bases in the middle. This CDR3 is 16 amino acids long. The CDR3 sequence: CASSLGAGTYSYEQYF. Here the CDR3 DNA reads TGTGCCAGCAGCTTGGGTGCAGGCACTTACTCCTACGAGCAGTACTTC. The variable domain in full, completed from reference TRBV5-5 and TRBJ2-7, reads DAGVTQSPTHLIKTRGQQVTLRCSPISGHKSVSWYQQVLGQGPQFIFQYYEKEERGRGNFPDRFSARQFPNYSSELNVNALLLGDSALYLCASSLGAGTYSYEQYFGPGTRLTVT.

This chain links TRBV12-3 or TRBV12-4 with TRBJ2-7; D might be TRBD1 (5 bases). The CDR3 totals 13 residues. V lost 6 bases, J lost 5 bases, and 14 bases lay in between. CDR3 bases: TGTGCCAGCAGCACGTCTCAGGGAAACGAGCAGTACTTC. Translating gives CASSTSQGNEQYF.

This clonotype is termed medium-sized. The gene calls are TRBV9 and TRBJ2-2; tentative D call: TRBD2 (6 bases). The CDR3 consists of 15 residues. Deletions cut 4 bases from V and 4 bases from J, with 14 bases between. The germline V gene has CDR1 SGDLS and CDR2 YYNGEE. Here the CDR3 DNA reads TGTGCCAGCAGCCCCCCCTTCGGGGGCACCGGGGAGCTGTTTTTT. Encoded protein: CASSPPFGGTGELFF.

This chain links TRBV15 with TRBJ2-1, with D unclear. V was cut by 1 base and J by 2 bases, with 9 bases left in between. Germline values: CDR1 LNHNV, CDR2 YYDKDF (reference sequence). The CDR3 contains 15 residues. CDR3 in amino acids: CATSRARTPYNEQFF. In DNA form, the CDR3 reads TGTGCCACCAGCAGAGCCCGAACTCCCTACAATGAGCAGTTCTTC.

V is TRBV6-2 or TRBV6-3 and J is TRBJ2-7, with D possibly TRBD2 on 6 matching bases. The V and J ends lost 7 bases and 1 base respectively, with 11 bases between them. Looked up from germline, CDR1 is MNHEY and CDR2 is SVGEGT. There are 13 residues in the CDR3. CDR3 nucleotides: TGTGCCAGCACCCCGGGACTTTCCTACGAGCAGTACTTC. Its translation: CASTPGLSYEQYF.

The chain joins TRBV20-1 to TRBJ2-7, with a possible D match to TRBD1 (6 bases). This CDR3 is 15 amino acids long. Per the germline V gene, CDR1 is DFQATT and CDR2 is SNEGSKA (reference sequence). Trimming took off 1 base at V and 3 bases at J, with 16 bases between the two ends. CDR3 sequence: CSARVGGQQVYEQYF. In DNA form, the CDR3 reads TGCAGTGCTAGAGTTGGAGGACAGCAGGTCTACGAGCAGTACTTC.